The following is a T cell receptor (beta chain) sequence with its context. The sample originates from a study of shared clonotypes between healthy human individuals. Naive-designated CD8 cells lacked CD45RO, were positively enriched for CCR7, and omitted terminally differentiated effector memory CD45RA+ cells. Germline V lookup: CDR1 SGHVS, CDR2 FNYEAQ. V lost 4 bases to trimming and J lost 1 base, with 14 bases between them. CDR3 length equals 15 residues. TCRdb's copy holds only in-frame clones and misses some; the assay was immunoSEQ multiplex PCR. The repertoire holds roughly 770,000 clones, with 90% to 98% as singletons.

The specimen was naive CD8+ T cells sorted from blood. The source of this sequence is a man aged 30-40 years in good health. The gene calls are TRBV7-6 and TRBJ2-7; D may be TRBD1 (6 bases). CDR3 nucleotide sequence: TGTGCCAGCAGCTCCCGATGGGGGCTGTCCTACGAGCAGTACTTC. Amino acids: CASSSRWGLSYEQYF.